The rows below give T cell receptor beta chains drawn from one sample of a study of CD8 T cells in Susac syndrome. TCRdb reanalysed the immunoSEQ multiplex PCR reads using MiXCR and keeps one entry per CDR3 protein. The sample has around 300,000 distinct CDR3 sequences, almost 85% seen once. Source material: CD8+ T cells from PBMCs. All receptors derive from a human donor with multiple sclerosis. Each CDR3 is given with its conserved first and last residue. The D gene is left open where the match is weak. Some rows mark clone size as missing; the rest say once, few, many or name a class of expanded clone.

j_gene	abundance	d_gene	v_gene	CDR3aa	CDR3nt
TRBJ2-7	NA	NA	TRBV11-2	CASTLGFGYEQYF	TGTGCCAGCACCCTAGGGTTCGGCTACGAGCAGTACTTC
TRBJ1-1	NA	NA	TRBV19	CASRTQVNTEAFF	TGTGCCAGTAGAACACAAGTTAACACTGAAGCTTTCTTT
TRBJ2-7	NA	NA	TRBV20-1	CSAAGWRPYEQYF	TGCAGTGCGGCGGGCTGGAGACCCTACGAGCAGTACTTC
TRBJ1-2	NA	NA	TRBV4-3	CASSQGLAGGYGYTF	TGCGCCAGCAGCCAAGGTTTGGCGGGGGGCTATGGCTACACCTTC
TRBJ2-1	NA	TRBD2	TRBV20-1	CSARDVTSGSSYNEQFF	TGCAGTGCTAGAGATGTGACTAGCGGGAGCTCCTACAATGAGCAGTTCTTC
TRBJ2-5	NA	TRBD1	TRBV7-8	CASRAARTGQETQYF	TGTGCCAGCAGGGCCGCGAGGACAGGACAAGAGACCCAGTACTTC
TRBJ2-7	NA	TRBD1	TRBV7-2	CASSSTGGVYFEQYF	TGTGCCAGCAGTTCCACAGGGGGAGTATACTTCGAGCAGTACTTC
TRBJ1-1	NA	NA	TRBV6-5	CASRKGPRENTEAFF	TGTGCCAGCAGGAAGGGTCCCAGAGAGAACACTGAAGCTTTCTTT
TRBJ1-1	few	TRBD1	TRBV11-3	CASSWGQMNTEAFF	TGTGCCAGCAGCTGGGGACAGATGAACACTGAAGCTTTCTTT
TRBJ2-5	NA	TRBD2	TRBV7-9	CASSSGLAGVNGTQYF	TGTGCCAGCAGCTCGGGACTAGCGGGAGTCAACGGGACCCAGTACTTC
TRBJ2-3	NA	TRBD2	TRBV27	CASMWSGSGYTQYF	TGTGCCAGCATGTGGAGCGGGAGTGGGTATACGCAGTATTTT
TRBJ2-7	few	NA	TRBV7-9	CASSLSSLSYEQYF	TGTGCCAGCAGCTTATCATCCCTCTCCTACGAGCAGTACTTC
TRBJ1-1	NA	NA	TRBV28	CASSPYGTEAFF	TGTGCCAGCAGCCCTTACGGCACTGAAGCTTTCTTT
TRBJ2-3	NA	NA	TRBV12-3/TRBV12-4	CASSGLADSTDTQYF	TGTGCCAGCAGTGGGCTAGCAGACAGCACAGATACGCAGTATTTT
TRBJ2-1	NA	NA	TRBV7-9	CASNPGFHNEQFF	TGTGCCAGCAACCCCGGGTTCCACAATGAGCAGTTCTTC
TRBJ2-7	few	NA	TRBV20-1	CSARDTGYEQYF	TGCAGTGCTAGAGATACAGGCTACGAGCAGTACTTC
TRBJ1-3	NA	NA	TRBV7-9	CASISVGGGNTIYF	TGTGCCAGCATCTCAGTGGGGGGCGGAAACACCATATATTTT
TRBJ2-7	NA	NA	TRBV7-8	CASSLGLTYEQHF	TGTGCCAGCAGCCTCGGACTAACCTACGAGCAGCACTTC
TRBJ2-7	NA	TRBD1	TRBV10-2	CASIGTETYEQYF	TGCGCCAGCATCGGGACAGAGACCTACGAGCAGTACTTC
TRBJ2-7	NA	NA	TRBV20-1	CSAGGYEQYF	TGCAGTGCTGGGGGCTACGAGCAGTACTTC
TRBJ2-1	few	NA	TRBV6-2/TRBV6-3	CASSYSRQSSYNEQFF	TGTGCCAGCAGTTACTCACGACAGAGCTCCTACAATGAGCAGTTCTTC
TRBJ2-7	NA	TRBD2	TRBV28	CASSFPRTVGGTYEQYF	TGTGCCAGCAGTTTCCCTCGGACCGTGGGGGGGACCTACGAGCAGTACTTC
TRBJ1-1	NA	TRBD1	TRBV12-3/TRBV12-4	CASSLGTGDAFF	TGTGCCAGCAGTTTAGGGACAGGGGATGCTTTCTTT
TRBJ2-7	NA	TRBD1	TRBV4-3	CASSQDRGTGNHEQYF	TGCGCCAGCAGCCAAGATAGGGGGACAGGTAACCACGAGCAGTACTTC
TRBJ2-1	NA	TRBD2	TRBV5-1	CASSSKELAGAYEQFF	TGCGCCAGCAGCTCGAAGGAACTAGCGGGAGCCTATGAGCAGTTCTTC
TRBJ1-2	NA	NA	TRBV4-3	CASSQDGGSVASYGYTF	TGCGCCAGCAGCCAAGACGGGGGCAGTGTGGCATCCTATGGCTACACCTTC
TRBJ1-2	NA	NA	TRBV7-2	CASSPRKGNYGYTF	TGTGCCAGCAGCCCGAGAAAGGGGAACTATGGCTACACCTTC
TRBJ2-1	NA	NA	TRBV28	CASSQPGVRAEQFF	TGTGCCAGCAGTCAACCGGGAGTAAGGGCTGAGCAGTTCTTC
TRBJ1-1	NA	NA	TRBV28	CASSARDTEAFF	TGTGCCAGCAGTGCTCGGGACACTGAAGCTTTCTTT
TRBJ2-5	NA	NA	TRBV30	CASSGTDQETQYF	TGTGCCTCTTCCGGGACGGATCAAGAGACCCAGTACTTC
TRBJ1-4	NA	NA	TRBV27	CASRLTGYNNEKLFF	TGTGCCAGCAGGTTAACGGGGTACAATAATGAAAAACTGTTTTTT
TRBJ2-3	once	TRBD2	TRBV24-1	CATSDLREDSTDTQYF	TGTGCCACCAGTGATTTGCGGGAGGACAGCACAGATACGCAGTATTTT
TRBJ2-7	NA	NA	TRBV27	CASSFVGGSSYEQYF	TGTGCCAGCAGTTTCGTAGGCGGTAGCTCCTACGAGCAGTACTTC
TRBJ1-1	NA	NA	TRBV29-1	CSTEGDQNTEAFF	TGCAGCACCGAAGGGGACCAAAACACTGAAGCTTTCTTT
TRBJ1-2	NA	NA	TRBV28	CASANVGEAANGYTF	TGTGCCAGCGCGAACGTGGGGGAAGCGGCAAATGGCTACACCTTC
TRBJ2-1	NA	TRBD2	TRBV24-1	CATSDQGLGSYNEQFF	TGTGCCACCAGTGATCAGGGACTAGGCTCCTACAATGAGCAGTTCTTC
TRBJ2-7	few	NA	TRBV21-1	CASSPPGKGSYEQYF	TGTGCCAGCAGCCCCCCTGGTAAGGGATCTTACGAGCAGTACTTC
TRBJ1-4	NA	NA	TRBV28	CASSLPGRWGREKLFF	TGTGCCAGCAGTCTCCCAGGACGGTGGGGGCGTGAAAAACTGTTTTTT
TRBJ1-2	NA	TRBD1	TRBV4-3	CASSHEGAYGYTF	TGCGCCAGCAGCCATGAGGGGGCCTATGGCTACACCTTC
TRBJ2-1	NA	NA	TRBV29-1	CSVATGAPYNEQFF	TGCAGCGTCGCTACGGGAGCCCCCTACAATGAGCAGTTCTTC
TRBJ2-7	NA	NA	TRBV19	CASSIAGHSYEQYF	TGTGCCAGTAGTATAGCCGGACACTCCTACGAGCAGTACTTC
TRBJ1-4	NA	NA	TRBV7-7	CASSSSPTNEKLFF	TGTGCTAGCAGCTCGTCGCCAACTAATGAAAAACTGTTTTTT
TRBJ2-5	NA	NA	TRBV18	CASSPWDSQETQYF	TGTGCCAGCTCACCATGGGACTCCCAAGAGACCCAGTACTTC
TRBJ2-5	few	TRBD2	TRBV18	CASSQTGGQETQYF	TGTGCCAGCTCACAAACGGGGGGCCAAGAGACCCAGTACTTC
TRBJ1-4	NA	NA	TRBV27	CASSITGSLDGLFF	TGTGCCAGCAGTATTACCGGGTCCTTAGATGGTCTGTTTTTT
TRBJ2-3	NA	TRBD1	TRBV24-1	CATSESATGGYTDTQYF	TGTGCCACCAGTGAAAGCGCGACAGGGGGTTACACAGATACGCAGTATTTT
TRBJ1-4	NA	TRBD1	TRBV2	CASSEEGRRDSLWPNEKLFF	TGTGCCAGCAGTGAAGAAGGGAGGCGGGACAGCCTCTGGCCTAATGAAAAACTGTTTTTT
TRBJ2-2	NA	TRBD1	TRBV9	CASSETGDDGELFF	TGTGCCAGCAGCGAAACAGGGGACGACGGGGAGCTGTTTTTT
TRBJ2-1	NA	NA	TRBV11-2	CASSRDGIYNEQFF	TGTGCCAGCAGCCGGGACGGAATTTACAATGAGCAGTTCTTC
TRBJ2-1	NA	NA	TRBV27	CASSLDTPGFNEQFF	TGTGCCAGCAGTCTGGACACCCCGGGGTTCAATGAGCAGTTCTTC
TRBJ2-6	NA	NA	TRBV11-2	CASSLMVAGANVLTF	TGTGCCAGCAGCTTAATGGTAGCTGGGGCCAACGTCCTGACTTTC
TRBJ2-1	NA	TRBD2	TRBV4-3	CASSPLAGGLLNEQFF	TGCGCCAGCAGCCCACTAGCGGGAGGCCTGTTAAATGAGCAGTTCTTC
TRBJ2-3	NA	NA	TRBV9	CASSVATALGVTDTQYF	TGTGCCAGCAGCGTAGCTACGGCCCTCGGGGTCACAGATACGCAGTATTTT
TRBJ1-4	NA	TRBD1	TRBV15	CATSRDQRPTGTGDEKLFF	TGTGCCACCAGCAGAGATCAAAGACCAACCGGGACAGGGGATGAAAAACTGTTTTTT
TRBJ2-7	NA	TRBD2	TRBV4-2	CASSQGSGRDYLYEQYF	TGTGCCAGCAGCCAAGGTAGCGGGAGGGACTACCTCTACGAGCAGTACTTC
TRBJ2-7	NA	TRBD1	TRBV30	CAWIGSETGGEQYF	TGTGCCTGGATAGGGTCGGAGACAGGGGGCGAGCAGTACTTC
TRBJ2-3	NA	TRBD2	TRBV27	CASSLGSGRFADTQYF	TGTGCCAGCAGTTTAGGTAGCGGGAGGTTTGCAGATACGCAGTATTTT